These 19 T cell receptor beta chains originate from one sample sequenced in a study of shared clonotypes between healthy human individuals. The data were produced by immunoSEQ multiplex PCR, yet TCRdb's version contains in-frame clones alone and is incomplete. Of 900,000 to 1,200,000 clones detected, about four fifths appear once; the ten largest clones hold roughly 0.65%. What was sequenced was memory CD4+ T cells from PBMCs. The subset here: CD45RA-negative fraction. Receptors originate from a young man in good health. Some clones in this sample may be carry-over from other donors' samples.

The chain couples TRBV7-8 to TRBJ1-1; D is unclear. Looked up from germline, CDR1 is SGHVS and CDR2 is FQNEAQ. V lost 1 base and J lost 2, with 5 bases in between. The CDR3 extends over 13 amino acids. The CDR3 nucleotides are TGTGCCAGCAGCTTAGAAACTAACACTGAAGCTTTCTTT. It encodes CASSLETNTEAFF.

The chain employs TRBV27 and TRBJ2-2; unclear D gene. The CDR3 covers 14 residues. The V and J ends lost 6 bases and 1 base respectively, with 9 bases between them. Per the germline V gene, CDR1 is MNHEY and CDR2 is SMNVEV (reference sequence). This CDR3 is CASRVAKNTGELFF. In DNA form, the CDR3 reads TGTGCCAGCAGGGTGGCCAAGAACACCGGGGAGCTGTTTTTT.

The gene calls are TRBV5-1 and TRBJ2-7, with D perhaps TRBD1 (5 bases). V dropped 4 bases and J dropped 4 bases, with 18 bases sitting between them. CDR3 size: 15 residues. Germline V gene data show CDR1 as SGHRS and CDR2 as YFSETQ. The chain's CDR3 is CASSLDLTEGYEQYF. DNA for the CDR3: TGCGCCAGCAGCCTAGACCTGACAGAAGGTTACGAGCAGTACTTC. The full variable domain, with the rest looked up from reference TRBV5-1 and TRBJ2-7, is KAGVTQTPRYLIKTRGQQVTLSCSPISGHRSVSWYQQTPGQGLQFLFEYFSETQRNKGNFPGRFSGRQFSNSRSEMNVSTLELGDSALYLCASSLDLTEGYEQYFGPGTRLTVT.

The V call is TRBV20-1, the J call TRBJ2-7, with D perhaps matching TRBD1 (5 bases). Trimming removed 6 bases from V and 9 bases from J, with 12 bases in between. The length of the CDR3 is 10 residues. The germline V gene encodes CDR1 DFQATT and CDR2 SNEGSKA (reference sequence). CDR3 residues: CSATREGQYF. The DNA for the CDR3 is TGCAGTGCAACCAGGGAAGGGCAGTACTTC.

A few counts support this clone. The CDR3 region is CASSSAGGNHYYEQYF. The CDR3, as DNA: TGTGCCAGCAGTTCGGCGGGAGGGAACCATTACTACGAGCAGTACTTC. This sequence joins TRBV28 and TRBJ2-7; 9 bases fit TRBD2. The junction had 10 bases not matched to a gene; V was cut back by 4 bases and J by 3 bases. This CDR3 is 16 amino acids long. Per the germline V gene, CDR1 is MDHEN and CDR2 is SYDVKM.

This chain uses TRBV10-3 with TRBJ2-1; 7 bases fit TRBD1. The germline CDR1 and CDR2 sequences are ENHRY and SYGVKD. J gave up 3 bases and V 9 bases, and 8 bases lay outside the gene matches. The CDR3 contains 14 residues. The CDR3: CAIARDSSYNEQFF. DNA of the CDR3: TGTGCCATAGCCCGGGACAGCAGCTACAATGAGCAGTTCTTC.

As regards this clone: This may be a read error: a much more frequent sequence differs by one nucleotide. V usage is TRBV7-2 and J usage is TRBJ2-7, with D perhaps assigned TRBD1 or TRBD2 (5 bases each). Germline V CDR1 and CDR2: SGHTA, FQGNSA. The CDR3 has 14 residues. The V end was cut by 3 bases, the J end by 2 bases, with 11 bases between. The CDR3 loop reads CASSFRDGAYEQYF. Here the CDR3 DNA reads TGTGCCAGCAGCTTCCGGGACGGAGCCTACGAGCAGTACTTC.

The table lists this clone with a count of one. The chain links TRBV6-1 to TRBJ1-2; D not certain. V lost 8 bases and J 3 bases, leaving 13 bases between the germline ends. The CDR3 is made up of 13 amino acids. The germline gives CDR1 MNHNS, CDR2 SASEGT. The CDR3 reads CASRAHIHYGYTF. DNA of the CDR3: TGTGCCAGCCGGGCGCATATCCACTATGGCTACACCTTC.

This chain connects TRBV7-9 to TRBJ2-3; 8 nucleotides match TRBD2. V gave up 4 bases and J gave up 4 bases; unmatched junction bases: 4. CDR1 and CDR2 (germline): SEHNR, FQNEAQ (reference sequence). The CDR3 totals 14 residues. CDR3 residues: CASSSGLAADTQYF. The CDR3 coding sequence is TGTGCCAGCAGCTCCGGACTAGCCGCAGATACGCAGTATTTT.

With respect to this clone: The sample holds other DNA sequences that translate to the same CDR3. V is TRBV5-1 and J is TRBJ1-1; D may be TRBD1 (5 bases). CDR1 SGHRS and CDR2 YFSETQ come from the germline V gene. This CDR3 contains 13 residues. Trimming pared 1 base from V and 2 bases from J, leaving 6 bases between. CDR3 amino acids: CASSLRGNTEAFF. The CDR3 DNA reads TGCGCCAGCAGCTTGAGGGGTAACACTGAAGCTTTCTTT.

The chain carries TRBV5-4 and TRBJ2-7; D gene unclear. V shed 5 bases and J shed 6 bases, with 15 bases lying between them. This CDR3 spans 13 amino acids. Per the germline V gene, CDR1 is SGHNT and CDR2 is YYREEE (reference sequence). The CDR3: CASSVEVSGEQYF. CDR3 DNA sequence: TGTGCCAGCAGTGTCGAGGTATCGGGCGAGCAGTACTTC.

V and J are TRBV7-9 and TRBJ2-7; TRBD1 matches 9 bases. Germline lookup yields CDR1 SEHNR and CDR2 FQNEAQ (reference sequence). CDR3 length: 16 residues. J lost 3 bases, V lost 5 bases, and 11 bases had no gene match. The CDR3 spells CASSPIGTGISYEQYF. CDR3 nucleotides: TGTGCCAGCAGCCCTATCGGGACAGGGATCAGCTACGAGCAGTACTTC.

V gene TRBV7-2 combines with J gene TRBJ2-7, with TRBD1 matching 7 bases. Germline V gene sequence: CDR1 SGHTA, CDR2 FQGNSA. This CDR3 has 15 residues. Trimming removed 1 base from V and 2 bases from J; junction bases left unmatched: 5. The CDR3 DNA sequence: TGTGCCAGCAGCTTAGGGACAGGCGGCCCCTACGAGCAGTACTTC. Protein sequence: CASSLGTGGPYEQYF.

J is TRBJ2-7 and V is TRBV15, with 8 bases lining up with TRBD2. CDR1 LNHNV and CDR2 YYDKDF come from the germline V gene (reference sequence). Trimming at V came to 5 bases and at J to 0 bases, leaving 9 bases not matched to a gene. The CDR3 spans 16 residues. The CDR3 DNA reads as TGTGCCACCAGCCCCCGGACTAGCCGCTACTCCTACGAGCAGTACTTC. This encodes CATSPRTSRYSYEQYF.

This CDR3 reads CAIRVTGGSSGELFF. CDR3 sequence (DNA): TGTGCCATCAGAGTGACAGGGGGCTCGTCCGGGGAGCTGTTTTTT. V and J are TRBV10-3 and TRBJ2-2; 10 nucleotides line up with TRBD1. V was pared by 6 bases and J by 6 bases, with 7 bases of the junction left unmatched. The CDR3 totals 15 residues. CDR1 is ENHRY and CDR2 is SYGVKD in the germline V gene.

The DNA of the CDR3 is TGTGCCAGCACCCTAGCGGGAGCCTACTCCTACGAGCAGTACTTC. Its translation: CASTLAGAYSYEQYF. The V call is TRBV6-1, the J call TRBJ2-7, with 10 bases fitting TRBD2. Trimming took 7 bases from V and 0 from J; bases not matched to a gene: 6. Germline values: CDR1 MNHNS, CDR2 SASEGT. This CDR3 contains 15 residues.

The chain couples TRBV7-7 to TRBJ2-3, with a tentative D call TRBD1 (5 bases). V was trimmed by 4 bases and J by 4 bases, leaving 9 bases between them. The germline CDR1 and CDR2 sequences are SSHAT and FNYEAQ (reference sequence). The CDR3 has 13 residues. CDR3 region: CASSSQTADTQYF. The DNA for the CDR3 is TGTGCCAGCAGCTCCCAGACAGCAGATACGCAGTATTTT.

The V gene is TRBV11-3, the J gene TRBJ2-1, with D perhaps matching TRBD1 (5 bases). CDR3 length: 13 amino acids. Looked up from germline, CDR1 is SGHNT and CDR2 is YENEEA. Trimming removed 5 bases from V and 6 bases from J, with 11 bases in between. CDR3 in amino acids: CASSVSQVNEQFF. CDR3 DNA sequence: TGTGCCAGCAGCGTTTCACAGGTCAATGAGCAGTTCTTC.

This CDR3 is CASSQGQGYGAFF. The CDR3 DNA is TGTGCCAGCAGCCAAGGTCAAGGGTATGGAGCTTTCTTT. V and J are TRBV14 and TRBJ1-1; D remains ambiguous. Trimming shortened V by 1 base and J by 10 bases, and 13 bases separated the two germline ends. Germline V lookup: CDR1 SGHDN, CDR2 FVKESK. The CDR3 has 13 amino acids.